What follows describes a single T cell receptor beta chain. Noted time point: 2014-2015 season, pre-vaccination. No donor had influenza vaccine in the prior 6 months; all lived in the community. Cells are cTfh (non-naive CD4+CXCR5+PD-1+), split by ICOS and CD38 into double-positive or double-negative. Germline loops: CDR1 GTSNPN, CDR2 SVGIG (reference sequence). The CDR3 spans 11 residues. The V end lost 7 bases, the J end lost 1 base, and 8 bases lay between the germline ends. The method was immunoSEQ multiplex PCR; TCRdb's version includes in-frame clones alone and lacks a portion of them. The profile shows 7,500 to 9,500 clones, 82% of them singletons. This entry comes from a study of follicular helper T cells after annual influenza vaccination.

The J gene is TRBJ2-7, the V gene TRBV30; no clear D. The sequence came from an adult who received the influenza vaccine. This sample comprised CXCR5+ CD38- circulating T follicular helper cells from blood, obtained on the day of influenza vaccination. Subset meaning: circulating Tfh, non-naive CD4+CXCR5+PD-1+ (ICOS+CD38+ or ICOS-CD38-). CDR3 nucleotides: TGTGCCTTAGAACGTTCCTACGAGCAGTACTTC. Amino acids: CALERSYEQYF.